The 12 T cell receptor beta chains below come from one sample, sequenced in a study of blood T cells in healthy people across ages. Together with a sample-barcoded 5' primer, a J-beta primer mix was included in a second PCR lasting about 7 to 11 cycles. TCRdb called the 5' RACE reads again in MiXCR, with one record for every CDR3 protein. The top ten clones hold under 9.5% of a sample with 760,000 or so distinct CDR3 sequences, 25% of them seen once. These sequences were also reported in another study, on T cells of mothers and their children.

Sequencing was done on a sample of blood. These receptors were taken from a boy aged 5 to 17 in good health.

The rearrangement uses TRBV29-1 and TRBJ2-1; 11 bases are a match to TRBD2. This CDR3 spans 17 amino acids. Germline V CDR1 and CDR2: SQVTM, ANQGSEA. The V and J ends lost 2 bases and 7 bases, in that order; junction bases with no gene match: 13. The CDR3 loop reads CSVERLAGGPGDNEQFF. The CDR3 nucleotides are TGCAGCGTTGAACGGCTAGCGGGGGGCCCGGGAGATAATGAGCAGTTCTTC.

The J gene is TRBJ2-1, the V gene TRBV7-8, with 12 positions matching TRBD2. This CDR3 is 21 amino acids long. CDR1 and CDR2 from the germline V gene are SGHVS and FQNEAQ. V gave up 5 bases and J gave up 4 bases; unmatched junction bases: 21. CDR3 nucleotides: TGTGCCAGCAGCCCAAAGGGGTTGACTAGCGGGAGAGGTTGGTTTTACAATGAGCAGTTCTTC. Translation: CASSPKGLTSGRGWFYNEQFF.

J is TRBJ2-5 and V is TRBV6-5; 8 positions agree with TRBD2. This CDR3 has 18 amino acids. With V trimmed by 0 bases and J by 4 bases, 13 bases remained unmatched. Germline values: CDR1 MNHEY, CDR2 SVGAGI. CDR3 amino acids: CASSYSKPYGGAGETQYF. The DNA of the CDR3 is TGTGCCAGCAGTTACTCCAAGCCCTACGGGGGGGCAGGAGAGACCCAGTACTTC.

The chain carries TRBV5-1 and TRBJ1-2, with D tentatively TRBD1 (5 bases). The CDR3 is 13 residues long. V lost 3 bases and J 2 bases, leaving 8 bases between the germline ends. Germline V gives CDR1 SGHRS, CDR2 YFSETQ. In DNA, the CDR3 is TGCGCCAGCAGCTCCAGACAGAACTATGGCTACACCTTC. Translation gives CASSSRQNYGYTF.

This sequence joins TRBV6-2 or TRBV6-3 and TRBJ2-2; unclear D gene. The germline V gene encodes CDR1 MNHEY and CDR2 SVGEGT. CDR3 length: 15 residues. V lost 6 bases and J lost 4, with 15 bases in between. CDR3 sequence: CASSTPGVTTGELFF. For the CDR3, the DNA is TGTGCCAGCAGCACGCCAGGAGTAACCACCGGGGAGCTGTTTTTT.

The chain recombines TRBV5-8 with TRBJ2-5; tentative D call: TRBD2 (7 bases). Near its end, the DNA agrees better with TRBJ2-7, so the J call may be wrong. The CDR3 contains 14 residues. Germline values: CDR1 SGHTS, CDR2 YDEGEE. The CDR3 DNA is TGTGCCAGCAGCTTGCTGCGGGGGCCCTACGAGCAGTACTTC. As protein: CASSLLRGPYEQYF.

This clonotype was detected only a few times. A read error may account for a junction end that differs from germline. This rearrangement joins TRBV19 to TRBJ1-1; 10 bases align to TRBD1. Germline CDR1 LNHDA, CDR2 SQIVND (reference sequence). This CDR3 contains 15 residues. The CDR3 region is CASSVGQGVNTEAFF. CDR3 coding DNA: TGCGCCAGTAGTGTTGGACAGGGGGTGAACACTGAAGCTTTCTTT.

The chain uses TRBV3-1 and TRBJ2-1; 7 bases are shared with TRBD1. The J segment lost 3 bases and the V segment lost 4 bases, leaving 6 bases of the junction unmatched. The CDR3 is 15 residues long. CDR1 is LGHDT and CDR2 is YNNKEL in the germline V gene (reference sequence). The CDR3 sequence: CASSPYGTDYNEQFF. DNA for the CDR3: TGTGCCAGCAGCCCATATGGGACAGACTACAATGAGCAGTTCTTC.

The chain recombines TRBV10-3 with TRBJ1-2; D perhaps matches TRBD1 (6 bases). Germline V gene data show CDR1 as ENHRY and CDR2 as SYGVKD. Trimming cost V 3 bases and J 6 bases, with 17 bases left between them. The CDR3 spans 15 residues. The CDR3 nucleotides are TGTGCCATCAGTGAAGGGGGGCGCTTGGCTAATGGCTACACCTTC. Its translation: CAISEGGRLANGYTF.

V and J are TRBV2 and TRBJ1-5, with 7 bases lining up with TRBD1. CDR3 size: 16 residues. From germline, CDR1 is SNHLY and CDR2 FYNNEI. The junction had 5 bases not matched to a gene; V was cut back by 3 bases and J by 0 bases. The CDR3 is CASSDGTAYSNQPQHF. Written as DNA, the CDR3 is TGTGCCAGCAGTGACGGGACAGCATATAGCAATCAGCCCCAGCATTTT. Full variable domain (missing parts from reference TRBV2 and TRBJ1-5): EPEVTQTPSHQVTQMGQEVILRCVPISNHLYFYWYRQILGQKVEFLVSFYNNEISEKSEIFDDQFSVERPDGSNFTLKIRSTKLEDSAMYFCASSDGTAYSNQPQHFGDGTRLSIL.

V usage is TRBV6-6 and J usage is TRBJ2-7; 7 nucleotides match TRBD1. Germline loops: CDR1 MNHNY, CDR2 SVGAGI (reference sequence). The CDR3 length is 16 residues. V dropped 0 bases and J dropped 4; count of bases not matched to a gene: 9. This CDR3 reads CASSYSIVAGGYEQYF. DNA for the CDR3: TGTGCCAGCAGTTACTCGATAGTCGCAGGGGGTTACGAGCAGTACTTC.

The V and J genes are TRBV28 and TRBJ2-6; no definite D call. Germline CDR1 is MDHEN and CDR2 is SYDVKM. The CDR3 sequence is 15 residues long. V was shortened by 5 bases and J by 0 bases, with 8 bases between the two germline ends. CDR3 sequence (DNA): TGTGCCAGCAGTGTTTCTTACTCTGGGGCCAACGTCCTGACTTTC. It translates to CASSVSYSGANVLTF.